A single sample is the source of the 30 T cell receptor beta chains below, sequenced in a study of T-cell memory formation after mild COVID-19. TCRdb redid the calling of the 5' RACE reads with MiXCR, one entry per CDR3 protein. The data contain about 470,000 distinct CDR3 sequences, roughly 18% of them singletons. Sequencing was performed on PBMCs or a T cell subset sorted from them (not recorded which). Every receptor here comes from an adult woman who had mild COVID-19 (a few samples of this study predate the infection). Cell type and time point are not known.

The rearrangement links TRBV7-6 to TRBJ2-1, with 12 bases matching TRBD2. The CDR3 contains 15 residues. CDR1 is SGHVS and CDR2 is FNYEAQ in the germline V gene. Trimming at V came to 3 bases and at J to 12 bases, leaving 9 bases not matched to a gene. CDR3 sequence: CASSLGLAGGLGQFF. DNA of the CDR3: TGTGCCAGCAGCTTGGGCCTAGCGGGAGGGCTGGGGCAGTTCTTC.

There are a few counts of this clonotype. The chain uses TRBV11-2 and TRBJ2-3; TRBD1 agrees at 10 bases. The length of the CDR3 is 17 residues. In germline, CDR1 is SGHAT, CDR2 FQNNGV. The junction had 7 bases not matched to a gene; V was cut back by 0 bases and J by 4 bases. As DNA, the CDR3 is TGTGCCAGCAGCTTAGAGTGGGGACAGGGGAGGTCAGATACGCAGTATTTT. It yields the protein CASSLEWGQGRSDTQYF.

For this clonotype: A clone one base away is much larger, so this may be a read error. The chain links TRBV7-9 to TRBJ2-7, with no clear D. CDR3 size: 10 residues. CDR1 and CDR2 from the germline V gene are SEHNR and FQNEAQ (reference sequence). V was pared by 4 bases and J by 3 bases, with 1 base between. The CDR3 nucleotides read TGTGCCAGCAGCTACTACGAGCAGTACTTC. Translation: CASSYYEQYF. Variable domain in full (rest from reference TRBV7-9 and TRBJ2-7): DTGVSQNPRHKITKRGQNVTFRCDPISEHNRLYWYRQTLGQGPEFLTYFQNEAQLEKSRLLSDRFSAERPKGSFSTLEIQRTEQGDSAMYLCASSYYEQYFGPGTRLTVT.

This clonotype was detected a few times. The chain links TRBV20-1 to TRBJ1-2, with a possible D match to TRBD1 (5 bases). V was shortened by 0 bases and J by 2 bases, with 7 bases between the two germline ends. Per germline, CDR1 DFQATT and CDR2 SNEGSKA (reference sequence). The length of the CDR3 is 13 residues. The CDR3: CSARDRVNYGYTF. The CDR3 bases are TGCAGTGCTAGAGACAGGGTAAACTATGGCTACACCTTC.

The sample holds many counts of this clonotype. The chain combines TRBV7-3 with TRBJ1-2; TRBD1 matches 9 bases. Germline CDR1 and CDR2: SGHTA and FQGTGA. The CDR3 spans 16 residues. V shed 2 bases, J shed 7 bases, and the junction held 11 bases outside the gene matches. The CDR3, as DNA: TGTGCCAGCAGCTTAGCCGCGCCGGGACAGGGAGGTGGCTACACCTTC. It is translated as CASSLAAPGQGGGYTF.

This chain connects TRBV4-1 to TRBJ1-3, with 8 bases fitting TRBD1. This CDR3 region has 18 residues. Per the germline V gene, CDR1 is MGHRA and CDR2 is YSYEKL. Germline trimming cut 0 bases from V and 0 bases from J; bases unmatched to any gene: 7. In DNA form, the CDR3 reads TGCGCCAGCAGCCAAGAACCTCAGGGGGCCTTCTCTGGAAACACCATATATTTT. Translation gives CASSQEPQGAFSGNTIYF.

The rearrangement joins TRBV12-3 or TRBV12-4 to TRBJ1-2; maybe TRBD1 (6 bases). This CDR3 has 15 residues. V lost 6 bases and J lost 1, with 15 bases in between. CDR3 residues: CASRSTGVLNYGYTF. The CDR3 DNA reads TGTGCCAGCAGGTCGACAGGAGTCCTTAACTATGGCTACACCTTC.

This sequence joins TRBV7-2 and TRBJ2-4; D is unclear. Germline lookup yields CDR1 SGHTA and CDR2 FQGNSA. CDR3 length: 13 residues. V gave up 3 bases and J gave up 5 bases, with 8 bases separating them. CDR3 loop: CASSLGRENIQYF. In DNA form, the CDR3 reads TGTGCCAGCAGCTTGGGTAGAGAAAACATTCAGTACTTC.

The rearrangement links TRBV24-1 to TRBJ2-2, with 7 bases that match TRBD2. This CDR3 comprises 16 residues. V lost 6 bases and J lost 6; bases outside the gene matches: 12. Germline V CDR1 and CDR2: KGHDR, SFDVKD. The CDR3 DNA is TGTGCCACCAGTCTGACTGGCGGGGGTGTTTCCGGGGAGCTGTTTTTT. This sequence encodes CATSLTGGGVSGELFF.

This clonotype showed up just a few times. The CDR3 DNA reads TGTGCCAGCAGCTCGGACTCTCTAGCCAAAAACATTCAGTACTTC. Translating gives CASSSDSLAKNIQYF. The rearrangement links TRBV7-9 to TRBJ2-4, with a possible D match to TRBD2 (5 bases). Germline V CDR1 and CDR2: SEHNR, FQNEAQ (reference sequence). V was cut by 4 bases and J by 0 bases, with 10 bases left in between. This CDR3 has 15 amino acids.

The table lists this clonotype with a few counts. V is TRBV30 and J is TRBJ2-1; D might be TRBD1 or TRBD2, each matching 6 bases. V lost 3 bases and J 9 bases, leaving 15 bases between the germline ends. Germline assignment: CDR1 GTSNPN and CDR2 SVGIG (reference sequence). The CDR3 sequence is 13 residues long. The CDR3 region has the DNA TGTGCCTGGAGGGGAAAAGGGGGGACTGAGCAGTTCTTC. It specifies CAWRGKGGTEQFF. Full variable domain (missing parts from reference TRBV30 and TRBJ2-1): SQTIHQWPATLVQPVGSPLSLECTVEGTSNPNLYWYRQAAGRGLQLLFYSVGIGQISSEVPQNLSASRPQDRQFILSSKKLLLSDSGFYLCAWRGKGGTEQFFGPGTRLTVL.

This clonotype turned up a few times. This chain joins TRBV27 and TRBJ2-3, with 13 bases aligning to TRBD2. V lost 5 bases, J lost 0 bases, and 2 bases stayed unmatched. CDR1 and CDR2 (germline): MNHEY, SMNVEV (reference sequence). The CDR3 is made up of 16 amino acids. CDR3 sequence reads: CASSRGLAGSTDTQYF. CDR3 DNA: TGTGCCAGCAGTAGGGGACTAGCGGGGAGCACAGATACGCAGTATTTT.

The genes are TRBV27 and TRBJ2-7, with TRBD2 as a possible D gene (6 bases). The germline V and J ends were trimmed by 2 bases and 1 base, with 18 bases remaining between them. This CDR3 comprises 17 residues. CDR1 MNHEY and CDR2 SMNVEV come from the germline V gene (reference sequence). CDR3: CASSLGGSGELSYEQYF. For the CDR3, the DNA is TGTGCCAGCAGTTTAGGAGGGAGTGGAGAACTATCCTACGAGCAGTACTTC.

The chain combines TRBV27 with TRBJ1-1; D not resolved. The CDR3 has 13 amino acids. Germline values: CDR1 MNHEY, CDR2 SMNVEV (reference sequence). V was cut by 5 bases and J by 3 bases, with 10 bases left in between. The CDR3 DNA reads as TGTGCCAGCAGTGCAAGGAGCTACACTGAAGCTTTCTTT. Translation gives CASSARSYTEAFF.

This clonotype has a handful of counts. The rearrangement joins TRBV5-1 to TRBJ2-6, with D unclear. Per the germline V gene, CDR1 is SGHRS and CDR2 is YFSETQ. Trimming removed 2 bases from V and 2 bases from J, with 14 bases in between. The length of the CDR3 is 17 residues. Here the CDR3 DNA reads TGCGCCAGCAGCTTTGAACCTTCGTGGGCTGGGGCCAACGTCCTGACTTTC. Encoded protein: CASSFEPSWAGANVLTF.

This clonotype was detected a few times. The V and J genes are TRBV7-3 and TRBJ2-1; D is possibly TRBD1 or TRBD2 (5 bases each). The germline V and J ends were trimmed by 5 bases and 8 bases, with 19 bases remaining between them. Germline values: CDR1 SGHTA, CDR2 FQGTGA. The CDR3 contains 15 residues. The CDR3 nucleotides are TGTGCCAGCAGCCCAATCCCACTGGGGACGGATGAGCAGTTCTTC. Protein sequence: CASSPIPLGTDEQFF.

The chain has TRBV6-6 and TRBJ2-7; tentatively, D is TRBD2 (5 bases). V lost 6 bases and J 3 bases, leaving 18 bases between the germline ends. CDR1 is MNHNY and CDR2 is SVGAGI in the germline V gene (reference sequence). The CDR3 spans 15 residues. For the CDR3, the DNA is TGTGCCAGCAGGCAAACCGCCGCGGGCTACTACGAGCAGTACTTC. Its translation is CASRQTAAGYYEQYF.

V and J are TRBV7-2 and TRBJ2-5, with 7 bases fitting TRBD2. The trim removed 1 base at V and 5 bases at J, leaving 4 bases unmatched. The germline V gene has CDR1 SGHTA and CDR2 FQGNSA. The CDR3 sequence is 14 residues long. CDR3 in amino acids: CASSLGLARETQYF. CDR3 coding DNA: TGTGCCAGCAGCTTAGGACTAGCTCGTGAGACCCAGTACTTC.

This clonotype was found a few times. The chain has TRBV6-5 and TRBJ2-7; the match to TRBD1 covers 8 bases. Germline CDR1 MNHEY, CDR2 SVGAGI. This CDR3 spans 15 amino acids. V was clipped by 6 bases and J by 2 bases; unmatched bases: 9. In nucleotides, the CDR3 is TGTGCCAGCAGCTTCGGGACAGGCGTTACCTACGAGCAGTACTTC. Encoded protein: CASSFGTGVTYEQYF.

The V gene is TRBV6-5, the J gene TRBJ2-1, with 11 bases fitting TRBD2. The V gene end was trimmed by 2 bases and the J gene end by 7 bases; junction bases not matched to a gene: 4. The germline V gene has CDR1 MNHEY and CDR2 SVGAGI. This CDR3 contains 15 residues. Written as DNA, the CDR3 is TGTGCCAGCAGTTACCTAGCGGGAGGCGAAAATGAGCAGTTCTTC. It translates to CASSYLAGGENEQFF.

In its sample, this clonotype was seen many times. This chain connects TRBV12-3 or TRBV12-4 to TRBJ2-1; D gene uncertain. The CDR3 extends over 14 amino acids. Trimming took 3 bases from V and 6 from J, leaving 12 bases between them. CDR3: CASSFLDDSNEQFF. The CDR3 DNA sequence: TGTGCCAGCAGTTTTCTGGACGACTCCAATGAGCAGTTCTTC.

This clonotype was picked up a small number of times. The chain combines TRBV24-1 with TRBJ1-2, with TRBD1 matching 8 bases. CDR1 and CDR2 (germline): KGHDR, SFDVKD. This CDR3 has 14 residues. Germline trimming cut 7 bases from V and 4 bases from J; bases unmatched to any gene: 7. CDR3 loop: CATSDRDRTYGYTF. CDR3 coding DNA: TGTGCCACCAGCGACCGGGACAGGACCTATGGCTACACCTTC.

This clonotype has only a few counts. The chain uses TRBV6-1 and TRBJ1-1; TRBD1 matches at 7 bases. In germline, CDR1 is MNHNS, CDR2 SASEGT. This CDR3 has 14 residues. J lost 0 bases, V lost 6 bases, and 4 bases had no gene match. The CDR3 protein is CASRTDRMNTEAFF. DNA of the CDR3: TGTGCCAGCAGGACGGACAGGATGAACACTGAAGCTTTCTTT.

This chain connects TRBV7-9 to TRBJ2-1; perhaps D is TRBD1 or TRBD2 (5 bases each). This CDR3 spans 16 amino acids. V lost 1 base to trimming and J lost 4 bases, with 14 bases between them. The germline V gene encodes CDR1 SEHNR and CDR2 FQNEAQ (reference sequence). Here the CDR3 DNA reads TGTGCCAGCAGCTTAGTAACGGGGACCAGATACAATGAGCAGTTCTTC. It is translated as CASSLVTGTRYNEQFF. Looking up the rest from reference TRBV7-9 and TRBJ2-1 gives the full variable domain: DTGVSQNPRHKITKRGQNVTFRCDPISEHNRLYWYRQTLGQGPEFLTYFQNEAQLEKSRLLSDRFSAERPKGSFSTLEIQRTEQGDSAMYLCASSLVTGTRYNEQFFGPGTRLTVL.

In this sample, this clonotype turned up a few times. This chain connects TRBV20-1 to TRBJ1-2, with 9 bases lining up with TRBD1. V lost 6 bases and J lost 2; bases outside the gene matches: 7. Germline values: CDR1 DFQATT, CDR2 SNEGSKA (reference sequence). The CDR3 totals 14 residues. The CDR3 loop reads CSARTGDGNYGYTF. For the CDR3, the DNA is TGCAGTGCAAGGACAGGGGATGGGAACTATGGCTACACCTTC.

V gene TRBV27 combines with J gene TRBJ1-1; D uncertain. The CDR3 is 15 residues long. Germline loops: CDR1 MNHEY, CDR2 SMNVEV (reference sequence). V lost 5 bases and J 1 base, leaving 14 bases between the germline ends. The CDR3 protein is CASSPTWLGNTEAFF. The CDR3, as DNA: TGTGCCAGCAGTCCCACCTGGCTCGGGAACACTGAAGCTTTCTTT.

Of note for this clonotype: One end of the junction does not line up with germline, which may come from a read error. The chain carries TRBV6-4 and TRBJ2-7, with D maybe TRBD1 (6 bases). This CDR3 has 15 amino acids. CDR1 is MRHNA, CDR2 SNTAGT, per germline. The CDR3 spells CASSDGTGKIYVQYF. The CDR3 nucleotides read TGTGCCAGCAGTGACGGAACAGGGAAAATTTACGTGCAGTACTTC.

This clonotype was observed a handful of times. As DNA, the CDR3 is TGTGCCAGCAGCTTCCTTCCCCGGGAGAGCGAAGGGGAGACCCAGTACTTC. It specifies CASSFLPRESEGETQYF. The chain has TRBV11-3 and TRBJ2-5, with D tentatively TRBD2 (6 bases). Germline V gene data show CDR1 as SGHNT and CDR2 as YENEEA. The CDR3 consists of 17 residues. V was trimmed by 3 bases and J by 5 bases, leaving 22 bases between them.

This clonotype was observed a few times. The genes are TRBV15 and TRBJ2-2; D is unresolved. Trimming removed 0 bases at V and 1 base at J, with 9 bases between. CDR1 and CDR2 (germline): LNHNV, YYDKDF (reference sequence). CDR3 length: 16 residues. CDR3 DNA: TGTGCCACCAGCAGAGACCTAATCCAGAACACCGGGGAGCTGTTTTTT. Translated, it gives CATSRDLIQNTGELFF.

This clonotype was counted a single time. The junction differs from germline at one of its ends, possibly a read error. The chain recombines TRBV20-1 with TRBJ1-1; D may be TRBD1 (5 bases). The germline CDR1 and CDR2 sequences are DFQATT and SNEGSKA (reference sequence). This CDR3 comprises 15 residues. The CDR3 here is CSASPREMTNIEAFF. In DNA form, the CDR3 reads TGCAGTGCTAGCCCCAGGGAGATGACGAACATTGAAGCTTTCTTT.